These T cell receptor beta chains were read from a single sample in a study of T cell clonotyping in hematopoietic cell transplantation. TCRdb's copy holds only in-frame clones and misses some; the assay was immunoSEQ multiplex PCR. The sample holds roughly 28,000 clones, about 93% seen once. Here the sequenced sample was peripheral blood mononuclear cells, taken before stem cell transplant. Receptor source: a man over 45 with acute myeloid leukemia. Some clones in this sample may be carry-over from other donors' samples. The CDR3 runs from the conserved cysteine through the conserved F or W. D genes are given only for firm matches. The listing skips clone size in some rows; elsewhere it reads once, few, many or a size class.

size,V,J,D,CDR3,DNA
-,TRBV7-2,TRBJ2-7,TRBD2,CASSLGLAGYEQYF,TGTGCCAGCAGCTTAGGGCTAGCGGGCTACGAGCAGTACTTC
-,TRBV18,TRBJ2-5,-,CASSLTGLETQYF,TGTGCCAGCTCACTCACAGGGCTCGAGACCCAGTACTTC
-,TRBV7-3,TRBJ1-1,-,CASSLDPNTEAFF,TGTGCCAGCAGCTTAGACCCTAACACTGAAGCTTTCTTT
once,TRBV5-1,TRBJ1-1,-,CASSPQGWGMNTEAFF,TGCGCCAGCAGCCCACAGGGTTGGGGCATGAACACTGAAGCTTTCTTT
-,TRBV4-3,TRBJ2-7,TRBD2,CASSQYSSGGYEQYF,TGCGCCAGCAGCCAATATTCTAGCGGGGGCTACGAGCAGTACTTC
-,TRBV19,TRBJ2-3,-,CASSLDRRADTQYF,TGTGCCAGTAGTTTGGACAGGAGGGCAGATACGCAGTATTTT
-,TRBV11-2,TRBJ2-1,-,CASSLDVTEQFF,TGTGCTAGCAGCTTAGATGTGACAGAGCAGTTCTTC
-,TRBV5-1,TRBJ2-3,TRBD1,CASSGQGPDTQYF,TGCGCCAGCAGCGGACAGGGCCCAGATACGCAGTATTTT
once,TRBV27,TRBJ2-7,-,CASSLGGPLYEQYF,TGTGCCAGCAGTTTAGGAGGACCACTGTACGAGCAGTACTTC
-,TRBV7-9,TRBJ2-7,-,CASSRISYEQYF,TGTGCCAGCAGCCGGATCTCCTACGAGCAGTACTTC
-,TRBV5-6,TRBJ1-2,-,CASSSGGSLEYGYTF,TGTGCCAGCAGCTCTGGGGGTAGTTTGGAGTATGGCTACACCTTC
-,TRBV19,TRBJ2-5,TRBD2,CASSPGTSQFQETQYF,TGTGCCAGTAGCCCCGGGACTAGCCAATTCCAAGAGACCCAGTACTTC
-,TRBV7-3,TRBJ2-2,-,CASSPQGNTGELFF,TGTGCCAGCAGCCCACAGGGGAACACCGGGGAGCTGTTTTTT
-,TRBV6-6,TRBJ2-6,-,CASSTWDRANVLTF,TGTGCCAGCAGTACCTGGGACAGGGCCAACGTCCTGACTTTC
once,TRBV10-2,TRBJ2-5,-,CASKGGVWRGETQYF,TGCGCCAGCAAAGGTGGGGTTTGGCGGGGAGAGACCCAGTACTTC
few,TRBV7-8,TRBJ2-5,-,CASSFAGPYQETQYF,TGTGCCAGCAGCTTTGCGGGCCCGTACCAAGAGACCCAGTACTTC
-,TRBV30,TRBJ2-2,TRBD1,CAWSRGTATGELFF,TGTGCCTGGAGTAGGGGGACAGCCACCGGGGAGCTGTTTTTT
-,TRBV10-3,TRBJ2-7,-,CAISEWDIYEQYF,TGTGCCATCAGTGAGTGGGACATCTACGAGCAGTACTTC
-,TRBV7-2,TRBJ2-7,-,CASSPYPGSSYEQYF,TGTGCCAGCAGCCCCTATCCTGGTTCCTCCTACGAGCAGTACTTC
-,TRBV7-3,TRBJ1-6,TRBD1,CASSTYRDRYNSPLHF,TGTGCCAGCAGCACATATCGGGACAGATATAATTCACCCCTCCACTTT
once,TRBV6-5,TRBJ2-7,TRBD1,CASSPYRTGSYEQYF,TGTGCCAGCAGTCCCTACCGGACAGGCTCCTACGAGCAGTACTTC
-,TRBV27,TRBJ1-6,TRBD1,CASSFLDREGSPLHF,TGTGCCAGCAGTTTTCTTGACAGGGAGGGATCACCCCTCCACTTT
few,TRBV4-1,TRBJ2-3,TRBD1,CASSLLGTGGNTDTQYF,TGCGCCAGCAGTCTTTTAGGGACAGGGGGCAATACAGATACGCAGTATTTT
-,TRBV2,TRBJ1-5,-,CASSGMGNQPQHF,TGTGCCAGCAGTGGAATGGGCAATCAGCCCCAGCATTTT
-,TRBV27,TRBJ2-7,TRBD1,CASRRQGADHEQYF,TGTGCCAGCCGCCGACAGGGGGCAGACCACGAGCAGTACTTC
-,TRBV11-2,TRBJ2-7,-,CASSEQGYEQYF,TGTGCCAGCAGCGAACAGGGCTACGAGCAGTACTTC
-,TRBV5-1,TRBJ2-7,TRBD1,CASSRTGNSYEQYF,TGCGCCAGCAGCCGGACAGGGAACTCCTACGAGCAGTACTTC
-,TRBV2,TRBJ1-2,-,CASSEGAGYGYTF,TGTGCCAGCAGTGAGGGGGCAGGCTATGGCTACACCTTC
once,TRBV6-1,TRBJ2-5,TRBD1,CASSAGDRVAETQYF,TGTGCCAGCAGTGCAGGGGACAGGGTGGCCGAGACCCAGTACTTC
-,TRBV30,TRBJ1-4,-,CAWSVAGAELFF,TGTGCCTGGAGTGTTGCAGGGGCAGAACTGTTTTTT
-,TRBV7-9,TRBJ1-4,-,CASVGSQGATNEKLFF,TGTGCCAGCGTCGGGTCCCAGGGCGCAACTAATGAAAAACTGTTTTTT
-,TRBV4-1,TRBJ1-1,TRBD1,CASSQDPDRVQQAFF,TGCGCCAGCAGCCAAGATCCGGACAGGGTTCAGCAAGCTTTCTTT
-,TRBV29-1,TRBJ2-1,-,CSVGQHMGNEQFF,TGCAGCGTTGGACAGCACATGGGCAATGAGCAGTTCTTC
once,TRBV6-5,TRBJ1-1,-,CASSHNRASSTEAFF,TGTGCCAGCAGCCACAATCGGGCCTCGAGCACTGAAGCTTTCTTT
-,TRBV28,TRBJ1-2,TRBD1,CASSRNRGGGYTF,TGTGCCAGCAGCCGTAACAGGGGTGGTGGCTACACCTTC
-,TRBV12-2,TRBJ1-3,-,CASRLASPGGSGNTIYF,TGTGCAAGTCGCTTAGCTTCCCCAGGGGGGAGTGGAAACACCATATATTTT
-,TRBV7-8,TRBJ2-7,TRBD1,CASSKDRADEQYF,TGTGCCAGCAGCAAGGACAGGGCGGACGAGCAGTACTTC
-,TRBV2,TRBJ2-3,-,CASSGGRADTQYF,TGTGCCAGCAGCGGGGGGCGGGCAGATACGCAGTATTTT
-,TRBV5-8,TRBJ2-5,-,CASSLIRAVRRWETQYF,TGTGCCAGCAGCTTAATCAGGGCAGTCCGTCGTTGGGAGACCCAGTACTTC
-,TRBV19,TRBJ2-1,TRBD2,CASSMGLAPNEQFF,TGTGCCAGTAGTATGGGACTAGCACCCAATGAGCAGTTCTTC
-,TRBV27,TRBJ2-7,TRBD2,CASSPLAGGLSEQYF,TGTGCCAGCAGCCCCCTCGCGGGGGGGCTGAGCGAGCAGTACTTC
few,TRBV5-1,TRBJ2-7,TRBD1,CASSSDRGAEQYF,TGCGCCAGCAGCTCGGACAGGGGCGCCGAGCAGTACTTC
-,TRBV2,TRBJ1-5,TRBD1,CASTYRQGVNQPQHF,TGTGCCAGCACCTATCGACAGGGAGTTAATCAGCCCCAGCATTTT
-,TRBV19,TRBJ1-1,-,CASSTPDSMNTEAFF,TGTGCCAGTAGTACCCCGGACAGTATGAACACTGAAGCTTTCTTT